The entry that follows covers one T cell receptor beta chain sequence. The data derive from a study of blood T cell repertoires in COVID-19. Study background: Samples representing acute and convalescent COVID-19 were sourced from the United States, Italy and Spain. Nucleic acid was either cDNA or gDNA, and it came from T cells, B-cell-depleted T cells, or PBMCs.

The data were produced by immunoSEQ multiplex PCR, yet TCRdb's version contains in-frame clones alone and is incomplete. The sample shows 150,000 or so clones, approximately 83% of them seen only once. In germline, CDR1 is MNHEY, CDR2 SVGAGI. This CDR3 region has 15 residues. Trimming cost V 8 bases and J 0 bases; bases outside gene matches: 6. The clonotype comes from a man between 65 and 85 years old who had recovered from COVID-19. J is TRBJ1-4 and V is TRBV6-5, with 7 bases matching TRBD1. The specimen sequenced was peripheral blood. Here the CDR3 DNA reads TGTGCCAGCCAGGGGACAGTGGCAACTAATGAAAAACTGTTTTTT. As protein: CASQGTVATNEKLFF.